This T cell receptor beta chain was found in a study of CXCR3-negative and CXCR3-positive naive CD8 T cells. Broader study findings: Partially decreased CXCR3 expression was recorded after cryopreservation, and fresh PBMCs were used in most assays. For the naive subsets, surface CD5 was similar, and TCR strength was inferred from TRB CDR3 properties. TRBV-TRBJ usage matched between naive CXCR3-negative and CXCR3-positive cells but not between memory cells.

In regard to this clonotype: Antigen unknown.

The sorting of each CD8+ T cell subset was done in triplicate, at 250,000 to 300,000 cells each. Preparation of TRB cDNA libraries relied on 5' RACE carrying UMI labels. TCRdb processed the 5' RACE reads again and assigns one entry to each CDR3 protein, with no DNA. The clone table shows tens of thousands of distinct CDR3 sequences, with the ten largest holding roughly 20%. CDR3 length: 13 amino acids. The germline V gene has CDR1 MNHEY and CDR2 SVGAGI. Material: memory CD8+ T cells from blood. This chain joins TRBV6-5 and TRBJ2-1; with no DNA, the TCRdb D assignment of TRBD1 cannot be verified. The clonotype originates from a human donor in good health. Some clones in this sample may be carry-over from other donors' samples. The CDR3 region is CASGWTGNNEQFF.